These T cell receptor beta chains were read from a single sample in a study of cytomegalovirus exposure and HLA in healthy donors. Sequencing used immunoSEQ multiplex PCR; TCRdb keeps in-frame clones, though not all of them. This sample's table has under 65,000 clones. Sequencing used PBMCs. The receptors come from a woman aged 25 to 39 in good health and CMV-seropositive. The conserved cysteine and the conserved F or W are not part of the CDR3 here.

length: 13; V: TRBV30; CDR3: AGGRRTGGQDTQY
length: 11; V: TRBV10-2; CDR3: ASKGLDSYEQY
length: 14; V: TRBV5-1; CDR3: ASSPGASGSTDTQY
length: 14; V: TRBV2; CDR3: ASSGGRGRATDTQY
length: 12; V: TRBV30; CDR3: AWSVLLESYEQY
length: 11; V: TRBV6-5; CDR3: ASSQVRDSHLH
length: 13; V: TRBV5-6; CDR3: ASSSGYSGFVALH
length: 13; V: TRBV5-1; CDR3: ASSLEAGAGGRYT
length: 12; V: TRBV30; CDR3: AWTKTGGPYEQY
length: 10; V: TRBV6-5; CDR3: ATGLARYEQY
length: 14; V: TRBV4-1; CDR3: ASSHPASGRAHEQY
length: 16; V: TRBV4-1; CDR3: ASSQGASGGVEEETQY
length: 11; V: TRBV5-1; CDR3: ASSLIIGNEQF
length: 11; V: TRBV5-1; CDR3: ASSLAGVGLAF